This T cell receptor (beta chain) comes out of a study of T cell repertoires in cytomegalovirus infection. For the study at large: HLA-C-restricted CMV epitopes, recently identified, and well-studied HLA-B-restricted ones were used by the study. Signatures in public TCR beta sequences pointed to both CMV infection and matching HLA type. Whole-study findings and limits: The ex vivo response was dominated by HLA-C-restricted CMV-specific TCR beta clonotypes. Individuals carrying CMV plus the relevant HLA were identified by cumulative frequency of public TCR beta families.

Worth noting for this clonotype: The antigen is undetermined.

In TCRdb, the reads were re-called with MiXCR into one record per CDR3 protein. The table has 700,000 to 950,000 distinct CDR3 sequences, approximately 30% seen once. This clonotype originated in a human donor in good health (CMV status not recorded). Some clones in this sample may be carry-over from other donors' samples. This specimen was cultured CD8+ T cells from PBMCs, taken from culture after CMV antigen stimulation.

The CDR3: CASSLGTDLAGSYEQYF. The CDR3 nucleotides are TGCGCCAGCAGCCTTGGTACGGACCTCGCCGGGTCCTACGAGCAGTACTTC. The J gene is TRBJ2-7, the V gene TRBV4-1; no firm D call. The CDR3 length is 17 residues. Germline assignment: CDR1 MGHRA and CDR2 YSYEKL. The ends were cut back, 4 bases at V and 1 base at J, with 20 bases in the middle.